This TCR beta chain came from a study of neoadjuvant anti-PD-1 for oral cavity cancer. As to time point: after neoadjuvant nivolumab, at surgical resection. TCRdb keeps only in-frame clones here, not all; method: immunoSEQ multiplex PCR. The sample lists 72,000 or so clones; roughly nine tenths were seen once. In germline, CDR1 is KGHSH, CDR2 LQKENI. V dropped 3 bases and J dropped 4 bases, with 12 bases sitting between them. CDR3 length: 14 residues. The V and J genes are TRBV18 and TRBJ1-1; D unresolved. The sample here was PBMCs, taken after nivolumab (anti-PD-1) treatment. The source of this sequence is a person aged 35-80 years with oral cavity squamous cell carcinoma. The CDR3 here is CASSPMGSFTEAFF. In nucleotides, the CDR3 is TGTGCCAGCTCACCGATGGGCAGTTTCACTGAAGCTTTCTTT.